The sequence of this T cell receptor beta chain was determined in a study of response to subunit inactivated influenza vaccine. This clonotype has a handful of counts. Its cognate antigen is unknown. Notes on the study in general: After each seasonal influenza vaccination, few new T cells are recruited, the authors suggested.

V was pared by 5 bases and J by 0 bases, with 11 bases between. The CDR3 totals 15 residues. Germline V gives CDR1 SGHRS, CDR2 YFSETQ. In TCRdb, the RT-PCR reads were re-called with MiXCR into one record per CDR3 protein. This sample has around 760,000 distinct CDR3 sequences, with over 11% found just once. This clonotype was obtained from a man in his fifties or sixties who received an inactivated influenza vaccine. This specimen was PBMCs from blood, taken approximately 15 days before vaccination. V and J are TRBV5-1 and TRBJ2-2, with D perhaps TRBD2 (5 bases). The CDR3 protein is CASRFPGSNTGELFF. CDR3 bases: TGCGCCAGCAGATTCCCGGGGTCGAACACCGGGGAGCTGTTTTTT.